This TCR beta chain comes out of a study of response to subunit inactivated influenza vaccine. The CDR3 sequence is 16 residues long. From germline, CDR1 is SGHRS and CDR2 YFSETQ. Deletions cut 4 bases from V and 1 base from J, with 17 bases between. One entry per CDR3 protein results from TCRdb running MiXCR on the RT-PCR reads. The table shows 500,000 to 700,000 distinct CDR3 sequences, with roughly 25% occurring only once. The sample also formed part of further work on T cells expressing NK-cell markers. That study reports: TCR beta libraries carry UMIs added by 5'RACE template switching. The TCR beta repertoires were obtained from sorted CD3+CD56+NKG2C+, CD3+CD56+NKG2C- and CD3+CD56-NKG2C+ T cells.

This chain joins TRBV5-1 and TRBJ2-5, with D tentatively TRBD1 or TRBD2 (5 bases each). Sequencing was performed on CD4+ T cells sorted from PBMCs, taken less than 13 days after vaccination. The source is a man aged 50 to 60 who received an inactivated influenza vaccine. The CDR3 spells CASSPGARKAQETQYF. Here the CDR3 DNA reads TGCGCCAGCAGCCCCGGGGCGCGGAAAGCCCAAGAGACCCAGTACTTC.